This entry describes one T cell receptor beta chain. What it binds is not known. The sample is drawn from a study of cytomegalovirus exposure and HLA in healthy donors. General study findings and limits: Cytomegalovirus status was reportedly diagnosed by the classifier with high specificity and sensitivity.

Primers for the PCR totalled 60 Vbeta and 13 Jbeta. Per the authors' pipeline: Later analysis identified 65 million to 80 million unique TCR beta chains, about 11 million shared. Measured with immunoSEQ multiplex PCR; TCRdb has only the in-frame clones, and not every one. V and J calls plus clone size are reproduced from that table; the DNA served to infer D and trimming. The sample includes over 100,000 clones, 80% of them seen just once. Unmatched junction bases numbered 12, after V lost 1 base and J lost 9 bases. This CDR3 comprises 16 residues. Germline CDR1 reads SGHTA; CDR2 reads FQGTGA. The V call is TRBV7-3, the J call TRBJ2-1; 7 positions match TRBD1. The sequenced material came from PBMCs. The receptor was derived from a man aged 25-40 years in good health and CMV-seronegative. CDR3 DNA: TGTGCCAGCAGCTTAAGCGTTAGAAGGTCAGGGGGTGAGCAGTTCTTC. The encoded protein is CASSLSVRRSGGEQFF.